This TCR beta chain was observed in a study of cytomegalovirus exposure and HLA in healthy donors. Whole-study findings and limits: A later analysis reportedly found that, within productive TCRs, an Asian-associated ancestry cluster had fewer N-insertions than the mean observed across the approximately 600 donors. The sole available immune exposure information was CMV serostatus. Reported results showed that the classifier diagnosed cytomegalovirus status with high specificity and sensitivity.

PCR amplification relied on 60 Vbeta primers (plus 13 Jbeta primers). Profiling relied on immunoSEQ multiplex PCR, and the TCRdb table lists in-frame clones only, not all of them. The sample lists 150,000 to 200,000 clones, 84% seen once, with more than 4% in the top ten. A remark on this clone: Its target is unknown.

Germline V lookup: CDR1 LNHNV, CDR2 YYDKDF (reference sequence). J lost 0 bases, V lost 2 bases, and 5 bases had no gene match. The CDR3 spans 16 residues. The sequence derives from a young man in good health and CMV-seronegative. The V gene is TRBV15, the J gene TRBJ2-7, with TRBD2 matching 9 bases. Sequencing used PBMCs. CDR3: CATSRTGTSTSYEQYF. The CDR3 nucleotides are TGTGCCACCAGCAGAACCGGGACTAGCACCTCCTACGAGCAGTACTTC.